This is a list of T cell receptor beta chains from one sample in a study of vaccination and CD4 T cells after COVID-19. No antigens are known for them. TCRdb used MiXCR to reprocess the PCR reads, holding one entry per CDR3 protein. Among 9,500 to 15,000 distinct CDR3 sequences listed, 40% to 60% were seen once. The sample consisted of CD4+ T cells from blood, cultured in vitro. The source of these receptors is a human donor who had recovered from COVID-19. Both conserved end residues are part of each CDR3. The order of the fields is D gene, V gene, J gene, clone size, CDR3 DNA, CDR3 protein. D genes are given only for firm matches. Size is stated for part of the rows, as once, few or many counts, or as a class when the clone is expanded.

>.|TRBV19|TRBJ2-7|.
TGTGCCAGTAGTATAGATCCTGTAAAGCAGTACTTC
CASSIDPVKQYF
>.|TRBV6-2/TRBV6-3|TRBJ2-3|.
TGTGCCAGCAGTTACGGGCGGGCATGGAGAACAGATACGCAGTATTTT
CASSYGRAWRTDTQYF
>TRBD1|TRBV20-1|TRBJ1-1|few
TGCAGTGCTAGACCGACCGGGACAGGGAACACTGAAGCTTTCTTT
CSARPTGTGNTEAFF
>.|TRBV5-1|TRBJ2-6|.
TGCGCCAGCAGCACTGGGAGCTCTGGGGCCAACGTCCTGACTTTC
CASSTGSSGANVLTF
>TRBD1|TRBV7-8|TRBJ1-2|medium-sized
TGTGCCAGCAGACGGGACAGGGGAGCCGGCTACACCTTC
CASRRDRGAGYTF
>TRBD1|TRBV12-3/TRBV12-4|TRBJ1-6|.
TGTGCCAGCAGTTTCCGGGACAGGCCTAATTCACCCCTCCACTTT
CASSFRDRPNSPLHF
>.|TRBV5-1|TRBJ1-6|few
TGCGCCAGCAGCTTAGGCAGGGTGGACTCACCCCTCCACTTT
CASSLGRVDSPLHF
>.|TRBV19|TRBJ1-3|few
TGTGCCAGTTCTCCTGGAAACACCATATATTTT
CASSPGNTIYF
>.|TRBV30|TRBJ1-2|.
TGTGCCTGGAGTGAGGGGGGACGGTATGGCTACACCTTC
CAWSEGGRYGYTF
>TRBD1|TRBV25-1|TRBJ1-6|.
TGTGCCAGCAGAGACAGGGGGCCCTCACCCCTCCACTTT
CASRDRGPSPLHF
>TRBD2|TRBV28|TRBJ2-2|.
TGTGCCAGCAGCAGCGGGGGCGGGGAGCTGTTTTTT
CASSSGGGELFF
>.|TRBV20-1|TRBJ2-3|.
TGCAGTGCTAGAGTCGGTATGGGACTCTCGTCCACAGATACGCAGTATTTT
CSARVGMGLSSTDTQYF
>.|TRBV7-2|TRBJ1-1|few
TGTGCCAGCAGCTCATTCAGGGTTTTGAACACTGAAGCTTTCTTT
CASSSFRVLNTEAFF
>.|TRBV27|TRBJ1-2|.
TGTGCCAGCAGTTTATTCGTGGGGCAGCTCTATGGCTACACCTTC
CASSLFVGQLYGYTF
>.|TRBV2|TRBJ1-1|.
TGTGCCAGCAGTGAAGCGCTTCGGGGATCTGAAGCTTTCTTT
CASSEALRGSEAFF
>TRBD1|TRBV2|TRBJ1-4|.
TGTGCCAGCAGGCCGACAGGGGTTGGCGAAAAACTGTTTTTT
CASRPTGVGEKLFF
>.|TRBV7-2|TRBJ2-3|.
TGTGCCAGCAGCTCAGAAGTCGGGACGCAGTATTTT
CASSSEVGTQYF
>TRBD1|TRBV15|TRBJ1-6|few
TGTGCCACCAGCGAAGACAGGGGGAATTCACCCCTCCACTTT
CATSEDRGNSPLHF
>TRBD1|TRBV6-5|TRBJ2-5|few
TGTGCCAGCAGTTTGGGACAGGGTAGGGCCCAGACCCAGTACTTC
CASSLGQGRAQTQYF
>.|TRBV19|TRBJ1-5|few
TGTGCCAGTAGTATGTCTCGGGGGCATAATCAGCCCCAGCATTTT
CASSMSRGHNQPQHF
>TRBD2|TRBV19|TRBJ2-5|.
TGTGCCAGTAGTATCGGGGGGGGACGGGAGACCCAGTACTTC
CASSIGGGRETQYF
>.|TRBV24-1|TRBJ1-4|few
TGTGCCACCAGTGATTTGCGGGCAGCCGCCCGTACGGATAATGAAAAACTGTTTTTT
CATSDLRAAARTDNEKLFF
>.|TRBV7-9|TRBJ1-1|.
TGTGCCAGCGTTTCTTACCAGCTTGAAGCTTTCTTT
CASVSYQLEAFF
>.|TRBV19|TRBJ1-1|.
TGTGCCAGTAACTCGGGGCTTAACATTAACACTGAAGCTTTCTTT
CASNSGLNINTEAFF
>.|TRBV4-1|TRBJ1-1|.
TGCGCCAGCAGCCAAGATCGGAGGCAGGGTGGATGGCGAGCTTTCTTT
CASSQDRRQGGWRAFF
>TRBD1|TRBV19|TRBJ2-1|.
TGTGCCAGTCTGGGGACAGGGAGCAATGAGCAGTTCTTC
CASLGTGSNEQFF
>.|TRBV7-8|TRBJ2-3|few
TGTGCCAGCAGCTTAGGCAGGCCCACAGATACGCAGTATTTT
CASSLGRPTDTQYF
>.|TRBV6-2/TRBV6-3|TRBJ1-2|.
TGTGCCAGCAGTACGGGACGAACCTATGGCTACACCTTC
CASSTGRTYGYTF